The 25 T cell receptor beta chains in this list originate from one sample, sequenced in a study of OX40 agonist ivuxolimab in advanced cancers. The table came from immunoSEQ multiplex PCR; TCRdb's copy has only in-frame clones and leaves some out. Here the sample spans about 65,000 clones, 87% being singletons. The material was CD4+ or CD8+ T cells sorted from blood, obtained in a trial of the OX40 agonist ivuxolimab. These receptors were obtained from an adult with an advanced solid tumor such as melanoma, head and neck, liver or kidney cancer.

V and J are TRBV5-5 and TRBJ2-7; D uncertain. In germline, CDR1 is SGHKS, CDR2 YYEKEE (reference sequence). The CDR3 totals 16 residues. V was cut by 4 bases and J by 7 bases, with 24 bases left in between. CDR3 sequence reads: CASSRGAKGFSREQYF. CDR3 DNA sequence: TGTGCCAGCAGCCGCGGAGCCAAAGGTTTTTCTAGAGAGCAGTACTTC.

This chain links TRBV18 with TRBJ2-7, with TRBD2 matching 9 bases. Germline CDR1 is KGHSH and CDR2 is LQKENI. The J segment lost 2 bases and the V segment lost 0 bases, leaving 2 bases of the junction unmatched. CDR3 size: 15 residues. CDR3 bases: TGTGCCAGCTCACCACCCCTAGCGGGGCCCTACGAGCAGTACTTC. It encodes CASSPPLAGPYEQYF.

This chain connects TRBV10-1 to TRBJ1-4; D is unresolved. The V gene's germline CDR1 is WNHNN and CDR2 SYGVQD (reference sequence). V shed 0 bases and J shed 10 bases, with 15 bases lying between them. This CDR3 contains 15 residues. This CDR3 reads CASSESDGEARKLFF. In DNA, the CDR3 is TGCGCCAGCAGTGAGTCCGACGGGGAAGCCCGAAAACTGTTTTTT.

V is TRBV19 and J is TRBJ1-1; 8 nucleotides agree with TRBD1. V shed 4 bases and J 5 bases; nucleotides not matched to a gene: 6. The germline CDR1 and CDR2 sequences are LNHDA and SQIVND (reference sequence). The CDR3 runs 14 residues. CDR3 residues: CASSKDTGGTEAFF. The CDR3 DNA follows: TGTGCCAGTAGTAAGGACACAGGGGGGACTGAAGCTTTCTTT.

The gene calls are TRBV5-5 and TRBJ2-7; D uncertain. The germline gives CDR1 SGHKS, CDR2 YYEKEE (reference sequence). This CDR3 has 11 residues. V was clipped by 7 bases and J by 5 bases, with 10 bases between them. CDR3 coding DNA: TGTGCCAGCGACGGAACACACGAGCAGTACTTC. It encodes CASDGTHEQYF.

CDR3 residues: CASSLGQYRANEKLFF. CDR3 nucleotides: TGTGCCAGCAGCTTAGGGCAGTATCGGGCCAATGAAAAACTGTTTTTT. The rearrangement links TRBV7-9 to TRBJ1-4, with D unclear. Germline values: CDR1 SEHNR, CDR2 FQNEAQ (reference sequence). The CDR3 runs 16 residues. Between the trimmed V and J ends, which lost 1 base and 5 bases, there was a span of 14 bases.

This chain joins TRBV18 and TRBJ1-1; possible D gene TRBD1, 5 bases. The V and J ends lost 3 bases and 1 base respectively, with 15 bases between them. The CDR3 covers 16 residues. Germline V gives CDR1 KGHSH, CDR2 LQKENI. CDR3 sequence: CASSPTGQGKNTEAFF. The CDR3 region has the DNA TGTGCCAGCTCACCGACCGGGCAGGGAAAGAACACTGAAGCTTTCTTT.

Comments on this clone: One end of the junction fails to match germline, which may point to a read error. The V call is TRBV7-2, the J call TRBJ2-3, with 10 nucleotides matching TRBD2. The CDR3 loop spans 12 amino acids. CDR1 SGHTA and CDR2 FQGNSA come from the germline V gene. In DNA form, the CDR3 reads TGTGCCAGCAACTTAGCGGGGGGTACGCAGTATTTT. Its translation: CASNLAGGTQYF.

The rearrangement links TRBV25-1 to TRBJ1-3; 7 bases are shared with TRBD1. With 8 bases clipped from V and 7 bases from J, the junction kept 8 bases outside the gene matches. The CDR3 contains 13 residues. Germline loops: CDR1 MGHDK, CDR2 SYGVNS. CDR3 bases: TGTGCCAGCTACAGGGGAGGTGGGAACACCATATATTTT. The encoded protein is CASYRGGGNTIYF.

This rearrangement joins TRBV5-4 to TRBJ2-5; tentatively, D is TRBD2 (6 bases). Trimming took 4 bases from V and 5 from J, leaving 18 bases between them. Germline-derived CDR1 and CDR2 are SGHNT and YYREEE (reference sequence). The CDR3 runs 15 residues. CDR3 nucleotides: TGTGCCAGCAGCCCGAAAGGGACTCTGAGGGAGACCCAGTACTTC. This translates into CASSPKGTLRETQYF.

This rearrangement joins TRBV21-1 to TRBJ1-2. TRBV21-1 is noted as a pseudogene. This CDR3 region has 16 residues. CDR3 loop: CASSKVPQAGNYGYTF. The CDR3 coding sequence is TGTGCCAGCAGCAAAGTACCCCAGGCGGGTAACTATGGCTACACCTTC.

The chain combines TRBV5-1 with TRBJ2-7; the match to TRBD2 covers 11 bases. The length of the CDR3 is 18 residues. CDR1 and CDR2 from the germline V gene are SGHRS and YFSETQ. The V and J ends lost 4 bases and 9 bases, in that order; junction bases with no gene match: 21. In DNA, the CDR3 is TGCGCCAGCAGCATACAAGAAACCGGGACTAGCGGTCCTTATGGGCAGTACTTC. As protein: CASSIQETGTSGPYGQYF.

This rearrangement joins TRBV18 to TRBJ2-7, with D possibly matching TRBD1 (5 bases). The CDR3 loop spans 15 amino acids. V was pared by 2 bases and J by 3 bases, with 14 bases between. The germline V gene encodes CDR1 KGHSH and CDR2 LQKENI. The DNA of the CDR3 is TGTGCCAGCTCACCATATGAGACAGCCCGCTACGAGCAGTACTTC. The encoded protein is CASSPYETARYEQYF.

The CDR3 DNA sequence: TGCGCCAGCAGCTTAACTCGACTAGCGGGGGGGTCTTACGAGCAGTACTTC. Protein sequence: CASSLTRLAGGSYEQYF. The J gene is TRBJ2-7, the V gene TRBV5-1; 14 positions match TRBD2. Germline trimming cut 2 bases from V and 4 bases from J; bases unmatched to any gene: 8. CDR3 length: 17 amino acids. Germline loops: CDR1 SGHRS, CDR2 YFSETQ.

The CDR3: CASSQAGGGYGYTF. The CDR3 DNA follows: TGCGCCAGCAGCCAAGCGGGGGGCGGGTATGGCTACACCTTC. J is TRBJ1-2 and V is TRBV4-3; a weak D match, TRBD1 (6 bases). Trimming shortened V by 1 base and J by 5 bases, and 11 bases separated the two germline ends. The V gene's germline CDR1 is LGHNA and CDR2 YSLEER. The CDR3 totals 14 residues.

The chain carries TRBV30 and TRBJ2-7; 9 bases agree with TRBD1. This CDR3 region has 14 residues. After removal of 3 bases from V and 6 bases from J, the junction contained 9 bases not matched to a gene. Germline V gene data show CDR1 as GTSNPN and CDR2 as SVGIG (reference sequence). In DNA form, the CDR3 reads TGTGCCTGGAGGGGACCGGGACAGGGAGGCGAGCAGTACTTC. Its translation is CAWRGPGQGGEQYF. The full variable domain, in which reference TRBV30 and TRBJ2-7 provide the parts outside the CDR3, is SQTIHQWPATLVQPVGSPLSLECTVEGTSNPNLYWYRQAAGRGLQLLFYSVGIGQISSEVPQNLSASRPQDRQFILSSKKLLLSDSGFYLCAWRGPGQGGEQYFGPGTRLTVT.

CDR3 sequence: CASSRQGDTIYF. CDR3 nucleotide sequence: TGTGCCAGCAGTAGACAGGGGGACACCATATATTTT. The chain recombines TRBV5-4 with TRBJ1-3; 9 nucleotides agree with TRBD1. CDR3 length: 12 amino acids. Germline V gives CDR1 SGHNT, CDR2 YYREEE (reference sequence). J was trimmed by 8 bases and V by 5 bases; bases with no gene match: 2.

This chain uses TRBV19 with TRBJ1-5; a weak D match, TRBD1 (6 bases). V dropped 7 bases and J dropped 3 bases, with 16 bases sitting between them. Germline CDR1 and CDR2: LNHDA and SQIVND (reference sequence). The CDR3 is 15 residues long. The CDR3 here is CASKTHDRYNQPQHF. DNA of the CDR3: TGTGCCAGTAAAACGCACGACAGGTACAATCAGCCCCAGCATTTT. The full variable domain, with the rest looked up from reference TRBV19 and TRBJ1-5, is DGGITQSPKYLFRKEGQNVTLSCEQNLNHDAMYWYRQDPGQGLRLIYYSQIVNDFQKGDIAEGYSVSREKKESFPLTVTSAQKNPTAFYLCASKTHDRYNQPQHFGDGTRLSIL.

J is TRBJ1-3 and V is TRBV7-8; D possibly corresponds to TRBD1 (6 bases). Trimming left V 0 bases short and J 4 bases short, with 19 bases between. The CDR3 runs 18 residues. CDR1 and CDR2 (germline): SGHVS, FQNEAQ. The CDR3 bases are TGTGCCAGCAGCTTAGCGAGGGCAGGGGATAGTGCAGGAAACACCATATATTTT. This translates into CASSLARAGDSAGNTIYF.

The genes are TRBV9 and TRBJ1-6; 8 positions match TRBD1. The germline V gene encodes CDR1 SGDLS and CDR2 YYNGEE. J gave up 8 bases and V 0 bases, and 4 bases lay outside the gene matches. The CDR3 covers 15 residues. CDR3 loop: CASSVEGQGYSPLHF. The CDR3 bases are TGTGCCAGCAGCGTAGAAGGACAGGGCTATTCACCCCTCCACTTT.

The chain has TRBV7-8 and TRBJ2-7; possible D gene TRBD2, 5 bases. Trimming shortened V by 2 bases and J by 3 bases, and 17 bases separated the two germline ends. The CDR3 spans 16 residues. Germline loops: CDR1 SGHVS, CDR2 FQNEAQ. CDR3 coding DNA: TGTGCCAGCAGCTTACTCCAGGTGGTTCGGGACTACGAGCAGTACTTC. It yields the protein CASSLLQVVRDYEQYF.

CDR3 in amino acids: CASRGGIGELFF. Written as DNA, the CDR3 is TGTGCCAGCAGGGGCGGGATCGGGGAGCTGTTTTTT. V usage is TRBV2 and J usage is TRBJ2-2, with D possibly being TRBD2 (6 bases). With 6 bases removed from V and 7 bases from J, the gap between germline ends came to 9 bases. This CDR3 is built from 12 residues. Germline CDR1 and CDR2: SNHLY and FYNNEI.

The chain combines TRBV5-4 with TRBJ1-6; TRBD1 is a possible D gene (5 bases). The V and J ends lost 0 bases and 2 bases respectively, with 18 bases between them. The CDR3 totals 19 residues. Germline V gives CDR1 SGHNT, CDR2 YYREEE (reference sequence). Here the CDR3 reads CASSLDGGGAGTYNSPLHF. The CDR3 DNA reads TGTGCCAGCAGCTTGGATGGGGGGGGAGCAGGAACCTATAATTCACCCCTCCACTTT.

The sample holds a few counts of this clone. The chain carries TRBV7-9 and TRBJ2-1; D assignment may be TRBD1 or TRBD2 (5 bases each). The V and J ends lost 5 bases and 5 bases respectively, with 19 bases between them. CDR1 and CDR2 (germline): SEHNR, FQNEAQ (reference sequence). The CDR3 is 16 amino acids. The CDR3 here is CASSPYGANRDNEQFF. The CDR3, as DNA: TGTGCCAGCAGCCCCTACGGGGCTAATAGAGACAATGAGCAGTTCTTC.

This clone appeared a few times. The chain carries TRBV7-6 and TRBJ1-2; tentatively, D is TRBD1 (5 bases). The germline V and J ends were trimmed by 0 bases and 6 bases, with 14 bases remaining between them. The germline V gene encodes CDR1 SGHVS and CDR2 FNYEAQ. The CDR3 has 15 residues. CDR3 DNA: TGTGCCAGCAGCTTAGCACCAGGGCAGGGCAATGGCTACACCTTC. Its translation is CASSLAPGQGNGYTF. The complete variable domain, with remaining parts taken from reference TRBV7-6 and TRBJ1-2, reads GAGVSQSPRYKVTKRGQDVALRCDPISGHVSLYWYRQALGQGPEFLTYFNYEAQQDKSGLPNDRFSAERPEGSISTLTIQRTEQRDSAMYRCASSLAPGQGNGYTFGSGTRLTVV.